The rows below give T cell receptor beta chains drawn from one sample of a study of identical twins. TCRdb reprocessed the 5' RACE reads with MiXCR, giving one entry per CDR3 protein. The sample has about 890,000 distinct CDR3 sequences, about 12% seen once. The same specimen was also included in a second study, on yellow fever vaccine responses in identical twins.

Sample: PBMCs. Receptors originate from a woman between 18 and 29 years old in good health. CDR3s include the opening cysteine and the closing phenylalanine or tryptophan. The order of the fields is D gene, V gene, J gene, clone size, CDR3 protein, CDR3 DNA. D genes are given only for firm matches. Size is stated for part of the rows, as once, few or many counts, or as a class when the clone is expanded.

D gene: TRBD1
V gene: TRBV3-1
J gene: TRBJ1-1
clone size: NA
CDR3 protein: CASRQGQGSSVEAFF
CDR3 DNA: TGTGCCAGCAGACAAGGACAGGGTTCGAGTGTTGAAGCTTTCTTT

D gene: TRBD1
V gene: TRBV12-3/TRBV12-4
J gene: TRBJ1-4
clone size: many
CDR3 protein: CASSSPRTGRSEKLFF
CDR3 DNA: TGTGCCAGCAGTTCCCCCCGGACAGGGCGGAGTGAAAAACTGTTTTTT

D gene: NA
V gene: TRBV12-3/TRBV12-4
J gene: TRBJ2-1
clone size: few
CDR3 protein: CASSETPQGQFF
CDR3 DNA: TGTGCCAGCAGTGAGACACCCCAAGGGCAGTTCTTC

D gene: TRBD1
V gene: TRBV2
J gene: TRBJ2-7
clone size: NA
CDR3 protein: CASSVSGTGEQYF
CDR3 DNA: TGTGCCAGCAGTGTGTCGGGGACAGGCGAGCAGTACTTC

D gene: NA
V gene: TRBV6-1
J gene: TRBJ2-3
clone size: few
CDR3 protein: CASSDPWEVAPSTDTQYF
CDR3 DNA: TGTGCCAGCAGTGATCCGTGGGAGGTTGCCCCTAGCACAGATACGCAGTATTTT

D gene: TRBD1
V gene: TRBV7-2
J gene: TRBJ2-2
clone size: few
CDR3 protein: CASSLGTGAGELFF
CDR3 DNA: TGTGCCAGCAGCTTAGGGACAGGGGCCGGGGAGCTGTTTTTT

D gene: NA
V gene: TRBV28
J gene: TRBJ2-1
clone size: few
CDR3 protein: CASKVWSYNEQFF
CDR3 DNA: TGTGCCAGCAAGGTGTGGTCCTACAATGAGCAGTTCTTC

D gene: NA
V gene: TRBV7-8
J gene: TRBJ2-1
clone size: NA
CDR3 protein: CASSGEGGQYNEQFF
CDR3 DNA: TGTGCCAGCAGCGGAGAGGGGGGGCAATACAATGAGCAGTTCTTC

D gene: NA
V gene: TRBV15
J gene: TRBJ2-1
clone size: NA
CDR3 protein: CATSQPSRGAYNEQFF
CDR3 DNA: TGTGCCACCAGCCAACCCTCTCGCGGGGCTTACAATGAGCAGTTCTTC

D gene: NA
V gene: TRBV6-1
J gene: TRBJ2-1
clone size: NA
CDR3 protein: CASSKDPSTYNEQFF
CDR3 DNA: TGTGCCAGCAGCAAAGACCCATCAACCTACAATGAGCAGTTCTTC

D gene: NA
V gene: TRBV5-1
J gene: TRBJ2-2
clone size: many
CDR3 protein: CASSTSSGPGELFF
CDR3 DNA: TGCGCCAGCAGCACCTCTAGTGGTCCCGGGGAGCTGTTTTTT

D gene: NA
V gene: TRBV6-1
J gene: TRBJ2-2
clone size: once
CDR3 protein: CASSPVGGMTGELFF
CDR3 DNA: TGTGCCAGCAGTCCAGTTGGGGGGATGACCGGGGAGCTGTTTTTT

D gene: NA
V gene: TRBV7-6
J gene: TRBJ2-7
clone size: NA
CDR3 protein: CASMGGETYEQYF
CDR3 DNA: TGTGCCAGCATGGGTGGGGAGACCTACGAGCAGTACTTC

D gene: TRBD1
V gene: TRBV20-1
J gene: TRBJ2-2
clone size: few
CDR3 protein: CSAGDRANTGELFF
CDR3 DNA: TGCAGTGCCGGGGACAGGGCGAACACCGGGGAGCTGTTTTTT

D gene: NA
V gene: TRBV6-2/TRBV6-3
J gene: TRBJ1-1
clone size: few
CDR3 protein: CASSYFGVTEAFF
CDR3 DNA: TGTGCCAGCAGTTACTTCGGGGTAACTGAAGCTTTCTTT

D gene: NA
V gene: TRBV5-1
J gene: TRBJ2-3
clone size: many
CDR3 protein: CASSLWEGAQDTQYF
CDR3 DNA: TGCGCCAGCAGCTTGTGGGAGGGGGCGCAAGATACGCAGTATTTT

D gene: NA
V gene: TRBV20-1
J gene: TRBJ1-1
clone size: NA
CDR3 protein: CSARDWGPNTEAFF
CDR3 DNA: TGCAGTGCTAGAGATTGGGGGCCGAACACTGAAGCTTTCTTT

D gene: TRBD2
V gene: TRBV11-2
J gene: TRBJ2-3
clone size: many
CDR3 protein: CASSSSGGVDTQYF
CDR3 DNA: TGTGCCAGCAGCTCTAGCGGGGGGGTGGATACGCAGTATTTT

D gene: TRBD2
V gene: TRBV3-1
J gene: TRBJ2-1
clone size: NA
CDR3 protein: CASRGLAGVKNEQFF
CDR3 DNA: TGTGCCAGCAGGGGACTAGCGGGAGTTAAGAATGAGCAGTTCTTC

D gene: NA
V gene: TRBV6-5
J gene: TRBJ2-2
clone size: few
CDR3 protein: CASSYSLGGSLLTGELFF
CDR3 DNA: TGTGCCAGCAGTTACTCGCTAGGGGGGAGTCTCCTCACCGGGGAGCTGTTTTTT

D gene: TRBD1
V gene: TRBV29-1
J gene: TRBJ1-1
clone size: NA
CDR3 protein: CSVRTGLNTEAFF
CDR3 DNA: TGCAGCGTTAGGACAGGGTTGAACACTGAAGCTTTCTTT

D gene: TRBD1
V gene: TRBV5-1
J gene: TRBJ2-2
clone size: NA
CDR3 protein: CASSLPGGADTGELFF
CDR3 DNA: TGCGCCAGCAGCTTGCCAGGGGGCGCGGACACCGGGGAGCTGTTTTTT

D gene: NA
V gene: TRBV24-1
J gene: TRBJ2-2
clone size: NA
CDR3 protein: CATSGSIAGELFF
CDR3 DNA: TGTGCCACCAGTGGTTCGATAGCCGGGGAGCTGTTTTTT